Listed below are T cell receptor beta chains from one sample, sequenced in a study of OX40 agonist ivuxolimab in advanced cancers. TCRdb keeps only in-frame clones here, not all; method: immunoSEQ multiplex PCR. The table lists some 100,000 clones, approximately 90% of them singletons. This sample comprised CD4+ or CD8+ T cells sorted from blood, obtained in a trial of the OX40 agonist ivuxolimab. The receptors here all came from an adult with an advanced solid tumor such as melanoma, head and neck, liver or kidney cancer. CDR3s include the opening cysteine and the closing phenylalanine or tryptophan. D genes are given only for firm matches. Some rows mark clone size as missing; the rest say once, few, many or name a class of expanded clone.

v_gene	j_gene	d_gene	abundance	CDR3aa	CDR3nt
TRBV5-1	TRBJ2-3	NA	NA	CASSFHTSTDTQYF	TGCGCCAGCAGCTTCCACACTAGCACAGATACGCAGTATTTT
TRBV5-4	TRBJ2-1	NA	once	CASSPGLDNEQFF	TGTGCCAGCAGCCCCGGACTGGACAATGAGCAGTTCTTC
TRBV5-1	TRBJ1-2	NA	NA	CASSLQGSALGGYTF	TGCGCCAGCAGCTTACAGGGTTCAGCACTGGGGGGCTACACCTTC
TRBV18	TRBJ2-5	TRBD1	NA	CASSRNRGDLGQETQYF	TGTGCCAGCTCACGAAACAGGGGGGATCTAGGACAAGAGACCCAGTACTTC
TRBV5-1	TRBJ2-7	TRBD1	NA	CASSSSTLQGSEQYF	TGCGCCAGCAGCTCAAGCACACTACAGGGGAGCGAGCAGTACTTC
TRBV19	TRBJ2-7	TRBD1	NA	CASSTRQGATGEQYF	TGTGCCAGTAGCACCCGACAGGGGGCAACGGGCGAGCAGTACTTC
TRBV2	TRBJ1-1	NA	NA	CASRDRNTEAFF	TGTGCCAGCAGGGACAGGAACACTGAAGCTTTCTTT
TRBV29-1	TRBJ2-5	NA	NA	CSVDEGVGRETQYF	TGCAGCGTTGATGAGGGGGTGGGCAGAGAGACCCAGTACTTC
TRBV9	TRBJ2-3	TRBD1	NA	CASSVALQGGTDTQYF	TGTGCCAGCAGCGTAGCCCTCCAGGGGGGCACAGATACGCAGTATTTT
TRBV5-1	TRBJ2-7	NA	NA	CASSLSGGSYEQYF	TGCGCCAGCAGCTTGAGTGGCGGTTCCTACGAGCAGTACTTC
TRBV6-4	TRBJ2-1	TRBD1	NA	CASSTGTGVGMVQFF	TGTGCCAGCAGTACCGGGACAGGGGTTGGGATGGTGCAGTTCTTC
TRBV10-3	TRBJ2-5	TRBD2	NA	CATSTSGETQYF	TGTGCCACCTCGACTAGCGGGGAGACCCAGTACTTC
TRBV27	TRBJ1-3	NA	NA	CASSLVGPGNTIYF	TGTGCCAGCAGTTTAGTCGGTCCTGGAAACACCATATATTTT
TRBV5-1	TRBJ1-5	NA	once	CASSPGPNQPQHF	TGCGCCAGCAGCCCTGGACCGAATCAGCCCCAGCATTTT
TRBV5-1	TRBJ2-5	TRBD1	NA	CASSYSQGQETQYF	TGCGCCAGCAGCTACTCGCAGGGACAGGAGACCCAGTACTTC